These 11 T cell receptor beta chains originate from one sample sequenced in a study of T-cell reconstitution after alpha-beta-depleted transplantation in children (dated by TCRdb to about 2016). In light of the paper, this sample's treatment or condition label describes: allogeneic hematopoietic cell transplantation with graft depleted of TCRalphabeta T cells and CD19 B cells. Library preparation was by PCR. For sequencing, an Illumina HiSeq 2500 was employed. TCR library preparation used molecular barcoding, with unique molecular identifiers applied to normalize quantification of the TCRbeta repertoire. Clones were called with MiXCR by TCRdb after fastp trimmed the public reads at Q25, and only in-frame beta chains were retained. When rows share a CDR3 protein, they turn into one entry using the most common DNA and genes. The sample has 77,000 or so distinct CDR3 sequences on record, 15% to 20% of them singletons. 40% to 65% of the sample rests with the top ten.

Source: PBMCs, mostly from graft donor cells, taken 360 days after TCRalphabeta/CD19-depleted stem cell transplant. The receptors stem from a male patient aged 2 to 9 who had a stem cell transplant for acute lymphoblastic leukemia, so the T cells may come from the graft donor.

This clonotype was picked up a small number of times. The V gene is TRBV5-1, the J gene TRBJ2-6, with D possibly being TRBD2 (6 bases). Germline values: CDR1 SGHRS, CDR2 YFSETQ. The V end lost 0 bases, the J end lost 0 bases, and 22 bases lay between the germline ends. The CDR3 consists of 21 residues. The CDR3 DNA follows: TGCGCCAGCAGCTTGGTTGGGATTGGAAAATGGGACTCCTCTGGGGCCAACGTCCTGACTTTC. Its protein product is CASSLVGIGKWDSSGANVLTF.

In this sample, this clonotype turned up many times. The CDR3 nucleotides are TGCAGCGTTGAAATTGGATTCTCCCTCGCGGGTGTCACAGATACGCAGTATTTT. Translation gives CSVEIGFSLAGVTDTQYF. This chain connects TRBV29-1 to TRBJ2-3, with D tentatively TRBD2 (5 bases). Trimming took off 2 bases at V and 2 bases at J, with 23 bases between the two ends. The CDR3 runs to 18 residues. Per germline, CDR1 SQVTM and CDR2 ANQGSEA.

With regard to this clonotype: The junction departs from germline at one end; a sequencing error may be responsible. The CDR3 sequence is CASSRGQGNTGELFF. The CDR3 DNA reads as TGTGCTAGCAGCCGGGGACAGGGGAACACCGGGGAGCTGTTTTTT. V is TRBV7-7 and J is TRBJ2-2; 9 nucleotides align to TRBD1. Germline CDR1 reads SSHAT; CDR2 reads FNYEAQ (reference sequence). The CDR3 consists of 15 residues.

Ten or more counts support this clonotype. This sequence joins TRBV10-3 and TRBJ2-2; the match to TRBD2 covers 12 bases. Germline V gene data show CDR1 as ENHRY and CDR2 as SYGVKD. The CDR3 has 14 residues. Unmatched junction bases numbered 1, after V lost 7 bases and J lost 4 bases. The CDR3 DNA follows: TGTGCCATCACGGGACTAGCGGGCACCGGGGAGCTGTTTTTT. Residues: CAITGLAGTGELFF.

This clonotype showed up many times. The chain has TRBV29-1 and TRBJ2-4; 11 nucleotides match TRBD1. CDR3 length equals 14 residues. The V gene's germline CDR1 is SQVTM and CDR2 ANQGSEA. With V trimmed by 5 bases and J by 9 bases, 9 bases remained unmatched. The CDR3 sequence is CSVSRTGTGGIQYF. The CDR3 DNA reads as TGCAGCGTTTCACGGACCGGGACAGGGGGCATTCAGTACTTC.

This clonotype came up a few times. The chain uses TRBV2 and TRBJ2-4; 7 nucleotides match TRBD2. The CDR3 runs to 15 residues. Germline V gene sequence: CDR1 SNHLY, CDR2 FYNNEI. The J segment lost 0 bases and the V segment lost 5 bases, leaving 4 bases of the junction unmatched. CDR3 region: CASSWTRLAKNIQYF. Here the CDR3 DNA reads TGTGCCAGCAGTTGGACTAGACTAGCCAAAAACATTCAGTACTTC.

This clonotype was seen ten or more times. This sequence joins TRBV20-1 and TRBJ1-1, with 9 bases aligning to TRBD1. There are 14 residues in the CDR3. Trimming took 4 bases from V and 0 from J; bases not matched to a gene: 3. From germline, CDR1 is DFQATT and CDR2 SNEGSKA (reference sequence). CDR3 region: CSATWDRVNTEAFF. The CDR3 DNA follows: TGCAGTGCTACGTGGGACAGGGTGAACACTGAAGCTTTCTTT.

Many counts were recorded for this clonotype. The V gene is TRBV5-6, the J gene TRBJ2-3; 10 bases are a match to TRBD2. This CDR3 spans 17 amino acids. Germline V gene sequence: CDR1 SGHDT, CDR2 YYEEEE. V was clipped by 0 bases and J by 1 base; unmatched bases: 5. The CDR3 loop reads CASSLDRSGRGTDTQYF. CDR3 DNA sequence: TGTGCCAGCAGCTTGGATCGGAGCGGGAGGGGCACAGATACGCAGTATTTT.

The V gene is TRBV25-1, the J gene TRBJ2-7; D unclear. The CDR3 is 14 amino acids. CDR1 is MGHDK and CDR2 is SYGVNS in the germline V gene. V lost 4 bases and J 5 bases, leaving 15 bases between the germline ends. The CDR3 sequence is CASSAPARSDEQYF. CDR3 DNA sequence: TGTGCCAGCAGTGCCCCTGCCAGGAGCGACGAGCAGTACTTC.

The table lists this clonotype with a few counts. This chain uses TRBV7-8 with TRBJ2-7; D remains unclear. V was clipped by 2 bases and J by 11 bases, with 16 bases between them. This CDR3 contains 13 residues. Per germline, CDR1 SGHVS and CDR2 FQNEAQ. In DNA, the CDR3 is TGTGCCAGCAGCTTAAGGACGGTGGAAAAGGAGTACTTC. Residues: CASSLRTVEKEYF. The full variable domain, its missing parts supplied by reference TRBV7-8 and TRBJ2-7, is GAGVSQSPRYKVAKRGQDVALRCDPISGHVSLFWYQQALGQGPEFLTYFQNEAQLDKSGLPSDRFFAERPEGSVSTLKIQRTQQEDSAVYLCASSLRTVEKEYFGPGTRLTVT.

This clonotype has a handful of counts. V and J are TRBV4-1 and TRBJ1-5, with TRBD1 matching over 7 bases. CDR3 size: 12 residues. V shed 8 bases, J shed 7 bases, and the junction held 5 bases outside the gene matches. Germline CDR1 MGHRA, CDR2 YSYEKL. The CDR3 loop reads CASGGGLQPQHF. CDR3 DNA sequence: TGCGCCAGCGGAGGGGGCTTGCAGCCCCAGCATTTT.